Listed below are T cell receptor beta chains from one sample, sequenced in a study of blood T cell repertoires in COVID-19. This table comes from immunoSEQ multiplex PCR, and its TCRdb copy is limited to in-frame clones, with some not included. The sample carries a few hundred thousand clones, nearly 90% recorded once. Sequencing was carried out using PBMCs or T cells enriched from blood (not recorded which). The receptors stem from a man aged 30 to 45 who had been exposed to COVID-19. Both conserved end residues are part of each CDR3. Fields, in order: clone size, V gene, J gene, D gene, CDR3 protein, CDR3 DNA. The D gene is left open where the match is weak. The size of a clone is reported for some rows only, either as once, few or many, or as a class for expanded clones.

NA	TRBV4-1	TRBJ1-2	TRBD1	CASSQIPRGQGNYGYTF	TGCGCCAGCAGCCAAATCCCTAGGGGGCAGGGGAACTATGGCTACACCTTC
NA	TRBV7-2	TRBJ1-1	NA	CASSSVGEVSFF	TGTGCCAGCAGCTCGGTAGGGGAAGTGAGTTTCTTT
NA	TRBV5-1	TRBJ2-5	TRBD1	CASSLGTDQETQYF	TGCGCCAGCAGCTTAGGGACAGATCAAGAGACCCAGTACTTC
NA	TRBV11-2	TRBJ1-4	NA	CASSLVGGMGEKLFF	TGTGCCAGCAGCTTAGTTGGGGGGATGGGTGAAAAACTGTTTTTT
NA	TRBV7-2	TRBJ2-5	TRBD1	CASSSIRGPQETQYF	TGTGCCAGCAGTTCCATAAGGGGGCCCCAAGAGACCCAGTACTTC
NA	TRBV19	TRBJ2-6	NA	CASSPRGSATHSGANVLTF	TGTGCCAGTAGCCCAAGAGGGTCCGCAACTCACTCTGGGGCCAACGTCCTGACTTTC
NA	TRBV13	TRBJ1-3	TRBD1	CASSVAGGVSGNTIYF	TGTGCCAGCAGCGTAGCAGGGGGCGTCTCTGGAAACACCATATATTTT
few	TRBV29-1	TRBJ1-1	TRBD1	CSVEGQMNTEAFF	TGCAGCGTTGAGGGACAGATGAACACTGAAGCTTTCTTT
NA	TRBV4-2	TRBJ1-1	NA	CASSQDMAGAEAFF	TGTGCCAGCAGCCAAGATATGGCAGGGGCTGAAGCTTTCTTT
NA	TRBV3-1/TRBV3-2	TRBJ1-3	TRBD1	CASRRQGTSGNTIYF	TGTGCCAGCAGACGACAGGGGACGTCTGGAAACACCATATATTTT
once	TRBV19	TRBJ2-1	TRBD2	CASQRGSYNEQFF	TGTGCCAGCCAGCGGGGGAGCTACAATGAGCAGTTCTTC
NA	TRBV6-2/TRBV6-3	TRBJ2-7	NA	CASSTSQGLTYEQYF	TGTGCCAGCAGTACCAGTCAGGGGTTAACCTACGAGCAGTACTTC
once	TRBV6-5	TRBJ2-2	NA	CASRRTSTGELFF	TGTGCCAGCAGACGGACAAGCACCGGGGAGCTGTTTTTT
NA	TRBV27	TRBJ2-7	TRBD2	CASSLPPGTSGSYEQYF	TGTGCCAGCAGTTTACCCCCTGGGACTAGCGGCTCCTACGAGCAGTACTTC
once	TRBV5-1	TRBJ2-7	TRBD1	CASRGTGQDPYEQYF	TGCGCCAGCAGGGGCACCGGACAGGATCCCTACGAGCAGTACTTC